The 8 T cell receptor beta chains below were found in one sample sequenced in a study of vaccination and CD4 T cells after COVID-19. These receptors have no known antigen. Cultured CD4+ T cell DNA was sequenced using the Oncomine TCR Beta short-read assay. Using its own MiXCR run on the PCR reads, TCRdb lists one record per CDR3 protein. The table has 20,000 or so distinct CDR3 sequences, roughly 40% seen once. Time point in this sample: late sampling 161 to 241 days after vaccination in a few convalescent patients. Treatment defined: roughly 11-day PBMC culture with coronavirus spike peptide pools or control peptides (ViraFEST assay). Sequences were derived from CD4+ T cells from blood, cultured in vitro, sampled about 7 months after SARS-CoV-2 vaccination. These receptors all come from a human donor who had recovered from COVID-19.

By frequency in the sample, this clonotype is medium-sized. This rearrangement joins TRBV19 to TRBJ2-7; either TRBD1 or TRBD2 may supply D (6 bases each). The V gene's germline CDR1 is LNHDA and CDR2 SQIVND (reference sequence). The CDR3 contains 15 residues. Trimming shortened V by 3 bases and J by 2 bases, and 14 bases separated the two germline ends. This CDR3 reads CASSMATRGTYEQYF. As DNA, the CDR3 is TGTGCCAGTAGTATGGCGACTAGGGGGACCTACGAGCAGTACTTC.

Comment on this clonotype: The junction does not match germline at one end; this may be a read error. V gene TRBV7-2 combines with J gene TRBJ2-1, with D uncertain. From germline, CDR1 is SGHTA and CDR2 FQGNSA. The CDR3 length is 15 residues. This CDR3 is CASSLLTESYNEQSF. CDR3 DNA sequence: TGTGCCAGCAGCTTACTGACTGAGTCCTACAATGAGCAGTCCTTC.

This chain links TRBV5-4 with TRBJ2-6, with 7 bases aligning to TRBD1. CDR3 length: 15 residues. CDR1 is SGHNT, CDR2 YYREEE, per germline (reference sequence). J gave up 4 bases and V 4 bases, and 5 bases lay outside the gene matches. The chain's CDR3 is CASSPGQSGANVLTF. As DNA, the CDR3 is TGTGCCAGCAGCCCGGGACAGTCCGGGGCCAACGTCCTGACTTTC.

The CDR3 DNA is TGTGCCATCAGTGATGGGACTAGCGGGTACGAGCAGTACTTC. Translating gives CAISDGTSGYEQYF. The chain has TRBV10-3 and TRBJ2-7; 12 nucleotides match TRBD2. Trimming cost V 3 bases and J 4 bases; bases outside gene matches: 1. CDR1 ENHRY and CDR2 SYGVKD come from the germline V gene. The CDR3 sequence is 14 residues long.

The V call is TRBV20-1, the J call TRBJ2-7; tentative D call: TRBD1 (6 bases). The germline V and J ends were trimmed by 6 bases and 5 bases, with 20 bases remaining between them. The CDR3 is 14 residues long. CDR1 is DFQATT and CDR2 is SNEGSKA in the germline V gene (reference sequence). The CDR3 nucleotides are TGCAGTGCCCAGATGCCCAGGGGCGTGGACGAGCAGTACTTC. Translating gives CSAQMPRGVDEQYF.

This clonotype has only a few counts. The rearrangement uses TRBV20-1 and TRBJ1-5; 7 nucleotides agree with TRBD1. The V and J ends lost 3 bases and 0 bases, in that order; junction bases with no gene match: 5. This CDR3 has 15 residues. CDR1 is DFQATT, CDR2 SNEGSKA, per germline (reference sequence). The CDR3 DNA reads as TGCAGTGCTAGTAAACAGGGGTATAGCAATCAGCCCCAGCATTTT. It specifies CSASKQGYSNQPQHF.

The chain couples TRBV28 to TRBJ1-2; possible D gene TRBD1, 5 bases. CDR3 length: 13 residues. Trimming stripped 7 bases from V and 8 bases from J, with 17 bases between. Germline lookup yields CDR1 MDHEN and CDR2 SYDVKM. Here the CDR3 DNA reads TGTGCCAGCATGTCCCCTCAGGGTGGCGGCTACACCTTC. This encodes CASMSPQGGGYTF.

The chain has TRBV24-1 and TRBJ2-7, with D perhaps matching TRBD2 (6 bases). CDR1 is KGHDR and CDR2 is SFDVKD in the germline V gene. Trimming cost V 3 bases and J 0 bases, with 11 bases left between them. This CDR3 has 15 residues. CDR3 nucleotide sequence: TGTGCCACCAGTGATGACGGGAGCGGCTCCTACGAGCAGTACTTC. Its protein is CATSDDGSGSYEQYF.